The 31 T cell receptor beta chains below come from one sample, sequenced in a study of blood T cell repertoires in COVID-19. Sequenced by immunoSEQ multiplex PCR; TCRdb stores in-frame clones only, minus some. The table shows approximately 200,000 clones, with roughly 90% occurring only once. Sequenced input: PBMCs or T cells enriched from blood (not recorded which). The origin of the receptors is a man aged 18 to 30 with acute COVID-19.

A single count supports this clone. The rearrangement joins TRBV4-2 to TRBJ1-5; 9 bases agree with TRBD1. CDR3 length: 16 amino acids. With 0 bases clipped from V and 2 bases from J, the junction kept 2 bases outside the gene matches. Germline CDR1 reads LGHNA; CDR2 reads YNFKEQ. The CDR3 DNA reads as TGTGCCAGCAGCCAAGAACAGGGGGCAGGCAATCAGCCCCAGCATTTT. As protein: CASSQEQGAGNQPQHF.

This clone was observed a few times. The chain combines TRBV11-2 with TRBJ1-2; D is perhaps TRBD1 (5 bases). This CDR3 has 15 amino acids. V lost 1 base and J 4 bases, leaving 13 bases between the germline ends. Germline loops: CDR1 SGHAT, CDR2 FQNNGV. CDR3 protein: CASSLVGQGGYGYTF. The CDR3 DNA reads TGTGCCAGCAGCTTAGTAGGGCAGGGTGGCTATGGCTACACCTTC.

This chain's CDR3 is CASSQVGGRVNEQYF. CDR3 bases: TGCGCCAGCAGCCAAGTCGGCGGGAGAGTTAACGAGCAGTACTTC. This sequence joins TRBV4-1 and TRBJ2-7; 7 bases map to TRBD2. V lost 1 base, J lost 5 bases, and 8 bases stayed unmatched. The CDR3 is 15 residues long. Germline V gene data show CDR1 as MGHRA and CDR2 as YSYEKL.

The chain links TRBV28 to TRBJ2-7; tentative D call: TRBD1 (6 bases). This CDR3 contains 13 residues. Trimming cost V 10 bases and J 4 bases, with 17 bases left between them. Per the germline V gene, CDR1 is MDHEN and CDR2 is SYDVKM. CDR3 sequence: CATIDGQKYEQYF. CDR3 sequence (DNA): TGTGCCACCATAGACGGACAGAAGTACGAGCAGTACTTC.

This clone is a singleton in its sample. The chain joins TRBV7-9 to TRBJ1-4, with D hard to call. This CDR3 has 15 residues. V shed 4 bases and J shed 8 bases, with 17 bases lying between them. Germline CDR1 SEHNR, CDR2 FQNEAQ (reference sequence). CDR3 DNA: TGTGCCAGCAGCTCACCCACGATGTTTAGAGAAAAACTGTTTTTT. It translates to CASSSPTMFREKLFF.

The chain recombines TRBV12-3 or TRBV12-4 with TRBJ2-7, with TRBD1 as a possible D gene (5 bases). The CDR3 contains 13 residues. V lost 5 bases and J 2 bases, leaving 10 bases between the germline ends. The CDR3 is CASSRTRAYEQYF. The CDR3, as DNA: TGTGCCAGCAGTCGGACACGTGCCTACGAGCAGTACTTC.

The chain has TRBV7-2 and TRBJ2-1, with TRBD2 as a possible D gene (5 bases). There are 14 residues in the CDR3. The V gene's germline CDR1 is SGHTA and CDR2 FQGNSA. V was pared by 7 bases and J by 2 bases, with 12 bases between. For the CDR3, the DNA is TGTGCCAGCACGGAGGACTCTACCTACAATGAGCAGTTCTTC. It is translated as CASTEDSTYNEQFF.

The V and J genes are TRBV7-3 and TRBJ1-2, with TRBD1 matching 7 bases. The CDR3 sequence is 15 residues long. V shed 5 bases and J 4 bases; nucleotides not matched to a gene: 10. Germline V gene sequence: CDR1 SGHTA, CDR2 FQGTGA. CDR3 sequence: CASSLDRAARYGYTF. The CDR3 DNA follows: TGTGCCAGCAGCCTAGACAGGGCAGCGCGCTATGGCTACACCTTC.

This chain connects TRBV7-8 to TRBJ2-2, with D maybe TRBD2 (6 bases). The length of the CDR3 is 16 residues. Trimming shortened V by 6 bases and J by 0 bases, and 14 bases separated the two germline ends. The germline gives CDR1 SGHVS, CDR2 FQNEAQ. The CDR3 sequence: CASRTGTLANTGELFF. For the CDR3, the DNA is TGTGCCAGCAGGACTGGGACTTTAGCGAACACCGGGGAGCTGTTTTTT.

The J gene is TRBJ1-2, the V gene TRBV9; TRBD1 agrees at 8 bases. Looked up from germline, CDR1 is SGDLS and CDR2 is YYNGEE. Trimming removed 3 bases from V and 8 bases from J; junction bases left unmatched: 21. This CDR3 is built from 18 residues. The CDR3 DNA reads TGTGCCAGCAGCGAGGGCGGGTCCGGGACAGGCCTTAATGGCGGCTACACCTTC. Protein sequence: CASSEGGSGTGLNGGYTF.

J is TRBJ2-5 and V is TRBV5-6, with TRBD2 as a possible D gene (5 bases). Deletions cut 4 bases from V and 4 bases from J, with 20 bases between. The CDR3 loop spans 16 amino acids. Germline CDR1 and CDR2: SGHDT and YYEEEE. The CDR3 region is CASSPRPGLNGETQYF. The CDR3 nucleotides read TGTGCCAGCAGCCCGCGGCCGGGATTAAACGGAGAGACCCAGTACTTC.

The chain couples TRBV2 to TRBJ2-1, with no clear D. Per germline, CDR1 SNHLY and CDR2 FYNNEI. Trimming removed 4 bases from V and 6 bases from J, with 13 bases in between. This CDR3 region has 14 residues. CDR3 residues: CASSGLVRSNEQFF. The DNA for the CDR3 is TGTGCCAGCAGTGGGTTAGTAAGAAGCAATGAGCAGTTCTTC.

The rearrangement uses TRBV9 and TRBJ1-1, with D tentatively TRBD1 (6 bases). The V end was cut by 3 bases, the J end by 4 bases, with 13 bases between. There are 14 residues in the CDR3. Germline CDR1 and CDR2: SGDLS and YYNGEE. The CDR3 DNA reads as TGTGCCAGCAGCGCCGAAAACAGGGTCACTGAAGCTTTCTTT. Its translation is CASSAENRVTEAFF.

V gene TRBV18 combines with J gene TRBJ1-2; D remains ambiguous. CDR1 and CDR2 from the germline V gene are KGHSH and LQKENI. Trimming pared 0 bases from V and 4 bases from J, leaving 6 bases between. The CDR3 loop spans 13 amino acids. The chain's CDR3 is CASSPPGSYGYTF. The CDR3 DNA reads as TGTGCCAGCTCACCACCCGGGTCCTATGGCTACACCTTC.

In nucleotides, the CDR3 is TGTGCCAGCAGTACCCAGGGTTCCAATCAGCCCCAGCATTTT. Its protein is CASSTQGSNQPQHF. This rearrangement joins TRBV28 to TRBJ1-5; D is possibly TRBD1 (5 bases). Trimming pared 5 bases from V and 3 bases from J, leaving 11 bases between. The CDR3 covers 14 residues. CDR1 is MDHEN and CDR2 is SYDVKM in the germline V gene.

The genes are TRBV10-2 and TRBJ2-7; D gene unclear. Germline values: CDR1 WSHSY, CDR2 SAAADI. Trimming took off 0 bases at V and 6 bases at J, with 9 bases between the two ends. There are 13 residues in the CDR3. The CDR3 bases are TGCGCCAGCAGTGAGTCGAGGCGCGGCGAGCAGTACTTC. Protein sequence: CASSESRRGEQYF.

The chain links TRBV12-3 or TRBV12-4 to TRBJ1-1; 7 bases match TRBD1. Trimming cost V 0 bases and J 10 bases; bases outside gene matches: 5. CDR3 size: 13 residues. The CDR3: CASSLAQTGPAFF. CDR3 nucleotides: TGTGCCAGCAGTTTAGCCCAGACAGGGCCAGCTTTCTTT.

The chain recombines TRBV10-3 with TRBJ2-7, with TRBD2 as a possible D gene (7 bases). Trimming took 0 bases from V and 2 from J, leaving 11 bases between them. CDR3 size: 15 residues. Germline assignment: CDR1 ENHRY and CDR2 SYGVKD. The CDR3 DNA reads TGTGCCATCAGTGAGTCAGGGAGGGGGACCTACGAGCAGTACTTC. Translated, it gives CAISESGRGTYEQYF.

The rearrangement uses TRBV6-2 or TRBV6-3 and TRBJ2-1, with 8 bases identical to TRBD2. This CDR3 comprises 15 residues. Germline values: CDR1 MNHEY, CDR2 SVGEGT. V shed 2 bases and J 10 bases; nucleotides not matched to a gene: 10. Here the CDR3 reads CASSYEIAGRWEQFF. CDR3 DNA: TGTGCCAGCAGTTACGAAATAGCGGGAAGATGGGAGCAGTTCTTC.

The V and J genes are TRBV19 and TRBJ1-4; D might be TRBD1 (5 bases). The V and J ends lost 3 bases and 0 bases respectively, with 11 bases between them. Germline V gives CDR1 LNHDA, CDR2 SQIVND (reference sequence). This CDR3 has 16 residues. The CDR3 sequence: CASSIGADATNEKLFF. The CDR3 nucleotides are TGTGCCAGTAGTATTGGGGCAGATGCAACTAATGAAAAACTGTTTTTT.

J is TRBJ1-1 and V is TRBV11-2; 8 nucleotides match TRBD1. The CDR3 consists of 13 residues. Germline CDR1 reads SGHAT; CDR2 reads FQNNGV. V trimming: 4 bases; J trimming: 7 bases; junction bases outside the gene matches: 5. CDR3 residues: CASSSGQGNEAFF. CDR3 in DNA: TGTGCCAGCAGCTCCGGACAGGGTAATGAAGCTTTCTTT. The full variable domain, its missing parts supplied by reference TRBV11-2 and TRBJ1-1, is EAGVAQSPRYKIIEKRQSVAFWCNPISGHATLYWYQQILGQGPKLLIQFQNNGVVDDSQLPKDRFSAERLKGVDSTLKIQPAKLEDSAVYLCASSSGQGNEAFFGQGTRLTVV.

The chain has TRBV5-1 and TRBJ1-1, with a tentative D call TRBD1 (5 bases). Germline assignment: CDR1 SGHRS and CDR2 YFSETQ. CDR3 length: 13 amino acids. The V end lost 5 bases, the J end lost 1 base, and 9 bases lay between the germline ends. CDR3 in amino acids: CASRTGQNTEAFF. The CDR3 nucleotides are TGCGCCAGCAGAACAGGACAGAACACTGAAGCTTTCTTT.

The chain couples TRBV4-2 to TRBJ2-2, with 10 bases matching TRBD2. Germline-derived CDR1 and CDR2 are LGHNA and YNFKEQ. Trimming took 1 base from V and 7 from J; bases not matched to a gene: 6. The CDR3 sequence is 16 residues long. The CDR3 coding sequence is TGTGCCAGCAGCCAAGGGGGGACTAGCGAGGTCGGGGAGCTGTTTTTT. Protein: CASSQGGTSEVGELFF.

The chain links TRBV4-1 to TRBJ2-7, with TRBD1 as a possible D gene (6 bases). Per the germline V gene, CDR1 is MGHRA and CDR2 is YSYEKL. Trimming left V 0 bases short and J 1 base short, with 22 bases between. The CDR3 spans 19 residues. This chain's CDR3 is CASSQDPEGRQEQSYEQYF. In DNA, the CDR3 is TGCGCCAGCAGCCAAGATCCCGAGGGTCGACAGGAACAGTCCTACGAGCAGTACTTC.

This clone showed up just once. The chain links TRBV28 to TRBJ1-1; a possible D gene is TRBD1 (6 bases). This CDR3 contains 14 residues. Trimming pared 6 bases from V and 0 bases from J, leaving 11 bases between. Germline V gene sequence: CDR1 MDHEN, CDR2 SYDVKM. CDR3 coding DNA: TGTGCCAGCAGCTCAGGACAGCTGAACACTGAAGCTTTCTTT. It is translated as CASSSGQLNTEAFF.

This clone appeared a few times. The rearrangement joins TRBV5-1 to TRBJ2-1; a weak D match, TRBD1 (6 bases). CDR3 size: 13 residues. CDR1 is SGHRS, CDR2 YFSETQ, per germline. V was clipped by 1 base and J by 8 bases, with 10 bases between them. CDR3 residues: CASSLNQGYEQFF. CDR3 DNA: TGCGCCAGCAGCTTGAACCAGGGGTATGAGCAGTTCTTC. Full variable domain (outside the CDR3, taken from reference TRBV5-1 and TRBJ2-1): KAGVTQTPRYLIKTRGQQVTLSCSPISGHRSVSWYQQTPGQGLQFLFEYFSETQRNKGNFPGRFSGRQFSNSRSEMNVSTLELGDSALYLCASSLNQGYEQFFGPGTRLTVL.

This chain joins TRBV29-1 and TRBJ2-3, with 8 bases that match TRBD2. Germline lookup yields CDR1 SQVTM and CDR2 ANQGSEA. This CDR3 is built from 15 residues. With 6 bases clipped from V and 2 bases from J, the junction kept 10 bases outside the gene matches. CDR3 sequence: CSVTGSGTFTDTQYF. CDR3 sequence (DNA): TGCAGCGTGACGGGTAGCGGGACGTTCACAGATACGCAGTATTTT.

This chain uses TRBV6-5 with TRBJ2-7; TRBD1 aligns across 7 bases. V trimming: 4 bases; J trimming: 2 bases; junction bases outside the gene matches: 8. Germline CDR1 reads MNHEY; CDR2 reads SVGAGI. The CDR3 covers 15 residues. The CDR3 DNA is TGTGCCAGCAGTTCCTTTGACAGGGACACCTACGAGCAGTACTTC. The encoded protein is CASSSFDRDTYEQYF.

This chain uses TRBV6-5 with TRBJ1-1; TRBD1 matches at 7 bases. Unmatched junction bases numbered 8, after V lost 5 bases and J lost 2 bases. This CDR3 has 15 residues. The germline CDR1 and CDR2 sequences are MNHEY and SVGAGI. DNA of the CDR3: TGTGCCAGCAGTCCCTCTAACAGGGGAAACACTGAAGCTTTCTTT. Its translation: CASSPSNRGNTEAFF.

For this clone: This same CDR3 is encoded by further DNA sequences in the sample. The chain links TRBV28 to TRBJ1-2; D is possibly TRBD1 (6 bases). The CDR3 is 13 amino acids. Per germline, CDR1 MDHEN and CDR2 SYDVKM. V lost 6 bases and J 2 bases, leaving 10 bases between the germline ends. The CDR3 sequence is CASSPGQNYGYTF. The CDR3 DNA sequence: TGTGCCAGCAGCCCAGGACAGAACTATGGCTACACCTTC.

The chain combines TRBV28 with TRBJ1-5, with TRBD1 matching 9 bases. The CDR3 consists of 14 residues. Germline V gene data show CDR1 as MDHEN and CDR2 as SYDVKM. V lost 11 bases to trimming and J lost 7 bases; unmatched junction nucleotides: 12. CDR3 coding DNA: TGTGCCTCAGAATGGGGACAGGGCAGCCAGCCCCAGCATTTT. It codes for CASEWGQGSQPQHF.